This T cell receptor beta chain was observed in a study of OX40 agonist ivuxolimab in advanced cancers. Repertoires were generated with immunoSEQ multiplex PCR, while TCRdb's copy carries only in-frame clones and drops some. The sample lists about 77,000 clones; approximately 93% were seen once. Germline V gene lookup returns CDR1 PRHDT and CDR2 FYEKMQ (reference sequence). There are 15 residues in the CDR3. V lost 5 bases to trimming and J lost 5 bases, with 16 bases between them. The chain combines TRBV13 with TRBJ2-1, with D perhaps TRBD1 or TRBD2 (5 bases each). This TCR was recovered from an adult with an advanced solid tumor such as melanoma, head and neck, liver or kidney cancer. Material: CD4+ or CD8+ T cells sorted from blood, obtained in a trial of the OX40 agonist ivuxolimab. CDR3 sequence (DNA): TGTGCCAGCAGCCCCGGGACCTTAACCCACAATGAGCAGTTCTTC. It translates to CASSPGTLTHNEQFF.